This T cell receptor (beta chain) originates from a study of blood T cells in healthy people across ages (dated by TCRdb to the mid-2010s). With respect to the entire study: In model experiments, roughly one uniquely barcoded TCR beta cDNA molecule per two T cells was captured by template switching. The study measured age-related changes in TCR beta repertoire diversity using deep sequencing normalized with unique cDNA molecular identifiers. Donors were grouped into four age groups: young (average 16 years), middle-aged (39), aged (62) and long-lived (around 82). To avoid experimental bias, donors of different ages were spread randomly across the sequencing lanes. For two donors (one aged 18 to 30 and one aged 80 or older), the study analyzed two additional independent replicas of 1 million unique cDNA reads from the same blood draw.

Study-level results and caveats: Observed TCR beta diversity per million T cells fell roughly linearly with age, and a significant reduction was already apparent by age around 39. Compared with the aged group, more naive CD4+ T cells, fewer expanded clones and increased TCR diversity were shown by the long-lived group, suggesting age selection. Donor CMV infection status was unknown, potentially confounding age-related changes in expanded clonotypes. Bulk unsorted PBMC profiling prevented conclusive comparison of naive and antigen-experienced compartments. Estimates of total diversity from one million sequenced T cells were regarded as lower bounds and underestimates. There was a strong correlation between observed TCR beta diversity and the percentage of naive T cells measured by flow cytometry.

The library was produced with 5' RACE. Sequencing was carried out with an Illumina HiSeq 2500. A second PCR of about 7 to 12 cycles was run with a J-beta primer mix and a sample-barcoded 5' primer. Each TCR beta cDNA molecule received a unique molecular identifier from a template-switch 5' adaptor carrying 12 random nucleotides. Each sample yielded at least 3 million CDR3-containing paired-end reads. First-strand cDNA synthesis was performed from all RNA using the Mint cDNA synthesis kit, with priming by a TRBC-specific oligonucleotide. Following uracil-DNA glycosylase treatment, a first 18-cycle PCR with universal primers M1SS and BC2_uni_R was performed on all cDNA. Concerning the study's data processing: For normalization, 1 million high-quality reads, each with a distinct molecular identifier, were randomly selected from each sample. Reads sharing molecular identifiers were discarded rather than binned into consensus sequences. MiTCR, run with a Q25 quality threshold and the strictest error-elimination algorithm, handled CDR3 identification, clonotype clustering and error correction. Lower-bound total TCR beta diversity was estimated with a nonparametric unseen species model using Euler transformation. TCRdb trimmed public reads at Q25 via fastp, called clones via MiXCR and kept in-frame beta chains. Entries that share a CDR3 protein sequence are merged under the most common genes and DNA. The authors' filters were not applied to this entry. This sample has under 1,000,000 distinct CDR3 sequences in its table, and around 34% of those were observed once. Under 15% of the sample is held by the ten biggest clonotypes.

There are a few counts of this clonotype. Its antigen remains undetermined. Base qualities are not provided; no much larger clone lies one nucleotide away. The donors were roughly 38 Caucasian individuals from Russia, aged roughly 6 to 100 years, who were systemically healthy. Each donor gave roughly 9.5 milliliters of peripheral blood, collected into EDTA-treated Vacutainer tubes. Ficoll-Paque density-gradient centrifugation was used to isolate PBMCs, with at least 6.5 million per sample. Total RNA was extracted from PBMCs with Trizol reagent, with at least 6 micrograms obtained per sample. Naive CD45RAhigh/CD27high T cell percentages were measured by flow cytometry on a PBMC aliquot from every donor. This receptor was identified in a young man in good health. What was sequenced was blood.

This receptor carries the CDR3 CASSRDRSNEKLFF. At the DNA level, the sequence is TGTGCCAGCAGCCGCGACCGTTCTAATGAAAAACTGTTTTTT. Here the chain combines TRBV7-2 and TRBJ1-4, with the D segment identity uncertain. The CDR1 and CDR2 encoded by the germline V gene are SGHTA and FQGNSA. Relative to germline, V is 5 bases shorter and J is 3 bases shorter, with 10 bases between their ends. Including cysteine and phenylalanine, the CDR3 has 14 amino acids. This entry keeps only the CDR3 DNA: 42 bases, framed from base 1.